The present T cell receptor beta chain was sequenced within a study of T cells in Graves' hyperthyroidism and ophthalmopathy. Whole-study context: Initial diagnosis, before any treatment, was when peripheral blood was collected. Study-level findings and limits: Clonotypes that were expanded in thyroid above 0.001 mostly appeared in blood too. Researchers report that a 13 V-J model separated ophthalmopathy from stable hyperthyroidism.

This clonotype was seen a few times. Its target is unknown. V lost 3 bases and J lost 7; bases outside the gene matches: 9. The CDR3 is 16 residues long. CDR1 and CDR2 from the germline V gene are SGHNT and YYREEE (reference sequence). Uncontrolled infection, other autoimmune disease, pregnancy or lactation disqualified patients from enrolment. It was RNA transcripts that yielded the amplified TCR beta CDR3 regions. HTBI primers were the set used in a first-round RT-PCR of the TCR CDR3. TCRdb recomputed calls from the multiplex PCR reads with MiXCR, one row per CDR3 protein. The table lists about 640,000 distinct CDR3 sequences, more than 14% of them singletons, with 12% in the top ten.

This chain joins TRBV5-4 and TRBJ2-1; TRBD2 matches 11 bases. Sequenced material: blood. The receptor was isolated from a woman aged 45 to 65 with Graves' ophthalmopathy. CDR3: CASSSLAGVSGNEQFF. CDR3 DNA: TGTGCCAGCAGCTCACTAGCGGGAGTTTCGGGGAATGAGCAGTTCTTC.